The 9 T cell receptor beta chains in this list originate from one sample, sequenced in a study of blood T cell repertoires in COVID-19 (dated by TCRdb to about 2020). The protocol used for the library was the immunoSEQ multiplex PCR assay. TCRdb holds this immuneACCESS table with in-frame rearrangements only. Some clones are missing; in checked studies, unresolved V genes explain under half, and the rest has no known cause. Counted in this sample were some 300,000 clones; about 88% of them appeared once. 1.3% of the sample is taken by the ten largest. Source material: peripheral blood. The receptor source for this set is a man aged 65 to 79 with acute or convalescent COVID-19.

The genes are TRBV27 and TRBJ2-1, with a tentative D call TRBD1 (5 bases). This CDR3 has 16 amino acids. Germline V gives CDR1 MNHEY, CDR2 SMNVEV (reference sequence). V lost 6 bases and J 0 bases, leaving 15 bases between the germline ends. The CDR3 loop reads CASREMGRSSYNEQFF. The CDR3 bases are TGTGCCAGCAGGGAGATGGGGCGGAGCTCCTACAATGAGCAGTTCTTC.

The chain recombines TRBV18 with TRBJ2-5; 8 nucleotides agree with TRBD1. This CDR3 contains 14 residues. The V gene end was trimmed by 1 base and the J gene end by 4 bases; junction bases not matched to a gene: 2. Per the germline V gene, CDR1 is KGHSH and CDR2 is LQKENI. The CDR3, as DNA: TGTGCCAGCTCACCACGGACAGGGATAGAGACCCAGTACTTC. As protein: CASSPRTGIETQYF.

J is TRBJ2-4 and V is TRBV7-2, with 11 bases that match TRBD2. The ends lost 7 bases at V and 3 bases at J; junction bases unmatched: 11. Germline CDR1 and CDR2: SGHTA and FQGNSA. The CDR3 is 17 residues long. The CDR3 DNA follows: TGTGCCAGCATTACTAGCGGGAGAAAGGACTTCAAAAACATTCAGTACTTC. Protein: CASITSGRKDFKNIQYF.

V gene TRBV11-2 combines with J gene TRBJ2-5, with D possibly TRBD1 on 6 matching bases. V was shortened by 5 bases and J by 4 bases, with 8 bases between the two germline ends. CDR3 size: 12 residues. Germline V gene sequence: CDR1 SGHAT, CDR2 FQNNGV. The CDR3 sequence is CASSGRGETQYF. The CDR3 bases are TGTGCCAGCAGCGGCAGGGGAGAGACCCAGTACTTC.

In nucleotides, the CDR3 is TGTGCCAGCAGCGCTCCGACTAGCATCACAGATACGCAGTATTTT. It translates to CASSAPTSITDTQYF. The V and J genes are TRBV9 and TRBJ2-3, with TRBD2 matching 7 bases. Trimming took 3 bases from V and 2 from J; bases not matched to a gene: 6. Germline loops: CDR1 SGDLS, CDR2 YYNGEE. This CDR3 contains 15 residues.

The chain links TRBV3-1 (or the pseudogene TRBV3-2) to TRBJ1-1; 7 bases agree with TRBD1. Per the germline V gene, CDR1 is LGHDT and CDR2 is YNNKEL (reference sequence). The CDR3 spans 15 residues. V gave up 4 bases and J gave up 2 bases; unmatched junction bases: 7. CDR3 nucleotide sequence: TGTGCCAGCAGCCCAACCGGACAGGTTAACACTGAAGCTTTCTTT. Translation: CASSPTGQVNTEAFF.

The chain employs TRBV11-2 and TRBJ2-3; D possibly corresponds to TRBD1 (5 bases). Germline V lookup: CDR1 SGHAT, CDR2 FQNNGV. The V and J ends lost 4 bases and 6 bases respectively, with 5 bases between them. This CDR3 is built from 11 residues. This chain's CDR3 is CASSSGDTQYF. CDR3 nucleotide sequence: TGTGCCAGCAGCTCAGGGGATACGCAGTATTTT.

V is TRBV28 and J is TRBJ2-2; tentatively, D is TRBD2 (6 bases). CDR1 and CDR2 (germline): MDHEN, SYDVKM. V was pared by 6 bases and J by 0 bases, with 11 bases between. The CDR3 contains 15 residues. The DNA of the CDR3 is TGTGCCAGCAGATCCGGAGGGCCGAACACCGGGGAGCTGTTTTTT. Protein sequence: CASRSGGPNTGELFF.

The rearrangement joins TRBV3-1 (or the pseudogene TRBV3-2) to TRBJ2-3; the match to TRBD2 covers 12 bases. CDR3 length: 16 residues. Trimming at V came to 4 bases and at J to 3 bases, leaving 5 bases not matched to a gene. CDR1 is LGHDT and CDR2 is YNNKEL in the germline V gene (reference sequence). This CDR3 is CASSLGLAGSTDTQYF. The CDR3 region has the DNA TGTGCCAGCAGCCTTGGACTAGCGGGATCAACAGATACGCAGTATTTT.